This T cell receptor (beta chain) emerged from a study of cytotoxic CD8 clonotypes in ibrutinib-treated CLL. Overall study context: The patient breakdown showed about ten relapsed/refractory and approximately 15 treatment-naive cases, with about 18 IGHV unmutated. Study-level points and caveats: At the start, clonality exceeded age-matched healthy donors and followed circulating CD8+ T-cell counts.

About this clone itself: No antigen is known for it.

The assay was immunoSEQ multiplex PCR, and TCRdb's table has in-frame clones only and misses some. Altogether some 65,000 clones are present, around 60% being singletons, with the ten largest covering roughly 14%. The CDR3 is 16 amino acids. Trimming shortened V by 4 bases and J by 1 base, and 14 bases separated the two germline ends. Germline V gene sequence: CDR1 LNHNV, CDR2 YYDKDF (reference sequence). This sequence was found in a human donor with chronic lymphocytic leukemia. The chain uses TRBV15 and TRBJ2-1, with D maybe TRBD1 (5 bases). The input for sequencing was PBMCs, taken after 12 months of ibrutinib treatment. The CDR3 nucleotides read TGTGCCACCAGCAAAGCAGGGTCGAAATCCTACAATGAGCAGTTCTTC. Amino acid sequence: CATSKAGSKSYNEQFF. The full variable domain, rest sourced from reference TRBV15 and TRBJ2-1, is DAMVIQNPRYQVTQFGKPVTLSCSQTLNHNVMYWYQQKSSQAPKLLFHYYDKDFNNEADTPDNFQSRRPNTSFCFLDIRSPGLGDTAMYLCATSKAGSKSYNEQFFGPGTRLTVL.